Listed below are T cell receptor beta chains from one sample, sequenced in a study of identical twins. Each CDR3 protein gets one entry after TCRdb re-called the 5' RACE reads with MiXCR. The sample lists about 190,000 distinct CDR3 sequences; about 16% were seen once. These same data were also listed under a study on T cells expressing NK-cell markers.

Source material: CD8+ T cells sorted from blood. The origin of the receptors is a woman between 18 and 29 years old in good health. Each CDR3 is given with its conserved first and last residue. Clone size appears in some rows only: once, few, many, or a class for an expanded clone.

V	J	size	length	CDR3
TRBV9	TRBJ2-7	-	16	CASSAKSPGLAVEQYF
TRBV20-1	TRBJ2-1	-	12	CSAGGGEDEQFF
TRBV20-1	TRBJ2-1	few	13	CSALTGGDNEQFF
TRBV20-1	TRBJ1-1	-	11	CSASPTTEAFF
TRBV27	TRBJ2-7	-	15	CASSFSGRPFREQYF
TRBV5-1	TRBJ2-2	-	16	CASSYGTGLNTGELFF
TRBV6-5	TRBJ2-3	few	12	CASRTVEDTQYF
TRBV5-5	TRBJ2-1	-	14	CASSPPAGKDEQFF
TRBV21-1	TRBJ1-3	-	14	CASSRRGVLNTIYF
TRBV12-3/TRBV12-4	TRBJ2-7	-	13	CASRQGGAYEQYF
TRBV20-1	TRBJ2-1	few	13	CSAGVTSFNEQFF
TRBV20-1	TRBJ2-2	few	15	CSARDRDRGTGELFF
TRBV6-5	TRBJ2-6	few	16	CASSYSGEPGANVLTF
TRBV5-1	TRBJ2-5	-	15	CASLRDRGYWETQYF
TRBV12-3/TRBV12-4	TRBJ2-7	few	14	CASRHGAGPYEQYF
TRBV4-1	TRBJ2-3	many	16	CASSPMKTAPSDTQYF
TRBV20-1	TRBJ2-1	-	12	CSIQTEEYEQFF
TRBV30	TRBJ2-1	many	15	CAWSPLGGDYNEQFF
TRBV3-1	TRBJ1-6	-	17	CASSQVVGVGANSPLHF
TRBV20-1	TRBJ2-2	few	14	CSATSGENTGELFF
TRBV7-9	TRBJ1-4	many	14	CASSPRTGAEELFF
TRBV20-1	TRBJ2-3	-	19	CSARPGTSGRAWVTDTQYF
TRBV6-4	TRBJ2-5	-	13	CASARAIQETQYF
TRBV12-3/TRBV12-4	TRBJ2-5	many	13	CASKRGEQETQYF
TRBV7-9	TRBJ2-3	-	16	CASSLATSASTDTQYF
TRBV7-9	TRBJ2-1	few	16	CASSLEDGDSYNEQFF
TRBV12-3/TRBV12-4	TRBJ2-1	many	12	CASSPLYNEQFF
TRBV12-3/TRBV12-4	TRBJ1-1	many	14	CASSLRQGENEAFF
TRBV6-1	TRBJ2-7	-	13	CASSWTGSAEQYF
TRBV5-5	TRBJ2-1	many	15	CASSSRDSSYNEQFF
TRBV12-5	TRBJ2-3	few	13	CASGLGTTDTQYF
TRBV11-2	TRBJ2-7	-	15	CASSDTGGGSLEQYF
TRBV7-6	TRBJ2-3	few	16	CASSPRQGFDTDTQYF